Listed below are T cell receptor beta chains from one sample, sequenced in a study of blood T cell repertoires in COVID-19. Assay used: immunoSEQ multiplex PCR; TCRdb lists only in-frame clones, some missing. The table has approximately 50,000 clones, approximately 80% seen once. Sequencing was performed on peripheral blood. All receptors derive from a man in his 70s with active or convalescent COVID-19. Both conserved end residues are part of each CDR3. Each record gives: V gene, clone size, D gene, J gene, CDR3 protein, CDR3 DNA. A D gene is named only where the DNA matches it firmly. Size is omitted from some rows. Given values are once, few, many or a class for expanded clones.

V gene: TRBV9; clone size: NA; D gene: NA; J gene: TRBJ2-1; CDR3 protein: CASSHVGRDEQFF; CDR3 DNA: TGTGCCAGCAGCCACGTGGGCAGGGATGAGCAGTTCTTC
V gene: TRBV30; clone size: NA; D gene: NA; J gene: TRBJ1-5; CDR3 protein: CAWSVERGQPQHF; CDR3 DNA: TGTGCCTGGAGTGTAGAACGGGGGCAGCCCCAGCATTTT
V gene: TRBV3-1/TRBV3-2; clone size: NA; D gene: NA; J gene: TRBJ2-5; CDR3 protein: CASSQDIQDQETQYF; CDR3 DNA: TGTGCCAGCAGCCAAGATATACAGGACCAAGAGACCCAGTACTTC
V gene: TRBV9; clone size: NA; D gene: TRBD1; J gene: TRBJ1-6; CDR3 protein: CASSVRGLNSPLHF; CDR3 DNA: TGTGCCAGCAGCGTAAGGGGGCTGAATTCACCCCTCCACTTT
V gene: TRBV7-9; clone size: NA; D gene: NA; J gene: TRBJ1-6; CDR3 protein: CASSLVAGRINSPLHF; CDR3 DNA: TGTGCCAGCAGCTTAGTCGCAGGGCGAATCAATTCACCCCTCCACTTT
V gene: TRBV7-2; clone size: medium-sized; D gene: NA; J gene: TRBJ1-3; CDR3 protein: CASSLNRNPGGNTIYF; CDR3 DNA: TGTGCCAGCAGCCTAAACAGGAACCCTGGTGGAAACACCATATATTTT
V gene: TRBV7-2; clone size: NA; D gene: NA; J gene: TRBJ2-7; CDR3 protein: CASSRDFISEQYF; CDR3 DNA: TGTGCCAGCAGCCGGGACTTTATCTCCGAGCAGTACTTC
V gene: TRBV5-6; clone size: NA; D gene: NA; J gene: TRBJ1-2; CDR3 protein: CASSFSRANYGYTF; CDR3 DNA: TGTGCCAGCAGCTTCTCCAGGGCAAACTATGGCTACACCTTC
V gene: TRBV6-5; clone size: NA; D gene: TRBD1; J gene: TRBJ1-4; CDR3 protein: CASRSPGTDKEKLFF; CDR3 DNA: TGTGCCAGCAGGTCCCCCGGGACAGATAAAGAAAAACTGTTTTTT
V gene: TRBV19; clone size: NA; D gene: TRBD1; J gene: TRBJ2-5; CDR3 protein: CASSLDRVQETQYF; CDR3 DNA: TGTGCCAGTAGTCTCGACAGGGTCCAAGAGACCCAGTACTTC
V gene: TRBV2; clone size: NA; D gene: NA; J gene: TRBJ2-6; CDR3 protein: CASSYSGANVLTF; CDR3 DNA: TGTGCCAGCAGTTACTCTGGGGCCAACGTCCTGACTTTC
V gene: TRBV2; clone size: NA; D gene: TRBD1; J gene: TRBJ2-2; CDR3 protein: CASTTGVGELFF; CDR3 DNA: TGTGCCAGCACCACAGGGGTGGGGGAGCTGTTTTTT
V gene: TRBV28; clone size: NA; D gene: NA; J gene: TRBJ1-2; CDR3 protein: CASSNTGYRGYTF; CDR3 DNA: TGTGCCAGCAGTAATACAGGGTATCGCGGCTACACCTTC
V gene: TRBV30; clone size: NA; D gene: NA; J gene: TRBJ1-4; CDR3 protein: CAWSPSPSPANEKLFF; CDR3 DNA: TGTGCCTGGAGTCCCTCCCCCTCCCCTGCTAATGAAAAACTGTTTTTT
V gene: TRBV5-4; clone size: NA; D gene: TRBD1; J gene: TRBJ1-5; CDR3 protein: CASSSGQGNQPQHF; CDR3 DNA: TGTGCCAGCAGCTCGGGACAGGGAAATCAGCCCCAGCATTTT
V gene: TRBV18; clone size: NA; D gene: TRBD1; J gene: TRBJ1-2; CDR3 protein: CASSPGQGSYGYTF; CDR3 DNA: TGTGCCAGCTCACCTGGACAGGGTAGCTATGGCTACACCTTC
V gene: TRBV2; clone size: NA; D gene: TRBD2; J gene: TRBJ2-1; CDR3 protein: CASRGLAGVYNEQFF; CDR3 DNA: TGTGCCAGCCGTGGACTAGCGGGGGTCTACAATGAGCAGTTCTTC
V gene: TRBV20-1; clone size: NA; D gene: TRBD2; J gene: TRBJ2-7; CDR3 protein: CSASSPGARGGGIYEQYF; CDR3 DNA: TGCAGTGCTAGTTCTCCCGGGGCGCGGGGCGGGGGGATATACGAGCAGTACTTC
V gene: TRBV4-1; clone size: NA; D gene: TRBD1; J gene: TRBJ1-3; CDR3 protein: CASSQVRGIGGNTIYF; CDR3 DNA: TGCGCCAGCAGCCAAGTCAGGGGGATCGGTGGAAACACCATATATTTT
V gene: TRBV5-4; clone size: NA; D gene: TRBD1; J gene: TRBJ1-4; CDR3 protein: CASSSDRGIEKLFF; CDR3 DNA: TGTGCCAGCAGCTCGGACAGGGGGATCGAAAAACTGTTTTTT
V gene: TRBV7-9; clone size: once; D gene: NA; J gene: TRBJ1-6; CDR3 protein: CASSKQGSPLHF; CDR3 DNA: TGTGCCAGCAGCAAACAGGGTTCACCCCTCCACTTT
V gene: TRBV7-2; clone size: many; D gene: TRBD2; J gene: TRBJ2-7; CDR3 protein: CASSPRGRGGTYEQYF; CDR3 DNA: TGTGCCAGCAGCCCTCGAGGGCGGGGGGGAACGTACGAGCAGTACTTC
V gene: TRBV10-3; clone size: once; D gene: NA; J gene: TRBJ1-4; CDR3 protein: CAISGSYNEKLFF; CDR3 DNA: TGTGCCATCAGTGGTAGTTATAATGAAAAACTGTTTTTT
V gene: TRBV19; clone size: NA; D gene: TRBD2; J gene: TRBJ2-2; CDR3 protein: CASSIGRGAGELFF; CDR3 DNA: TGTGCCAGTAGTATTGGTCGGGGGGCCGGGGAGCTGTTTTTT
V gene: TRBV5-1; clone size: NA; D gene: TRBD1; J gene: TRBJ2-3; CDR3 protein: CASSLARDRVTDTQYF; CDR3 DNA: TGCGCCAGCAGCTTGGCCAGGGACAGGGTGACAGATACGCAGTATTTT
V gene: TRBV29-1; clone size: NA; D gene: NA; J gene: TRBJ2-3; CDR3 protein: CSVEPPGHPDTQYF; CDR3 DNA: TGCAGCGTTGAACCCCCAGGGCATCCAGATACGCAGTATTTT
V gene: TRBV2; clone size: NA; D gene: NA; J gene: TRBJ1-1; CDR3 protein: CASSENMNTEAFF; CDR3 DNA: TGTGCCAGCAGTGAAAACATGAACACTGAAGCTTTCTTT
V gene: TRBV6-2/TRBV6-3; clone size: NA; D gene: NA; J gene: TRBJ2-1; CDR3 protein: CASSQFTGFEQFF; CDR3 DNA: TGTGCCAGCAGTCAATTTACAGGGTTTGAGCAGTTCTTC
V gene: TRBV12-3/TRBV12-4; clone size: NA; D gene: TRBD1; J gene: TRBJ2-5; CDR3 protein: CASVPGQGVTQYF; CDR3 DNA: TGTGCCTCTGTGCCGGGACAGGGGGTGACCCAGTACTTC
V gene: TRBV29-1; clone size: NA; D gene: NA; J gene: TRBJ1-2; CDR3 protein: CSVTGNYGYTF; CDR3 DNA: TGCAGCGTTACAGGAAACTATGGCTACACCTTC
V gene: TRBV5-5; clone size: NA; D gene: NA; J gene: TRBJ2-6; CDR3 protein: CASRVQVSGANVLTF; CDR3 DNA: TGTGCCAGCAGGGTGCAGGTATCTGGGGCCAACGTCCTGACTTTC
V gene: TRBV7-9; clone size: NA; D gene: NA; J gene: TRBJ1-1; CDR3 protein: CASSPTRVSTSRDTEAFF; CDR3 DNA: TGTGCCAGCAGCCCAACGAGAGTATCCACTAGTAGGGACACTGAAGCTTTCTTT
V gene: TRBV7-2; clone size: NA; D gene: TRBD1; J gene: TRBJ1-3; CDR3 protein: CASSAGTVGNTIYF; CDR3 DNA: TGTGCCAGTAGCGCAGGGACAGTAGGAAACACCATATATTTT
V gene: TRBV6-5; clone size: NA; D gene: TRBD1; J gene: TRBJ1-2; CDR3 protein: CASRRTGVQDGYTF; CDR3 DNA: TGTGCCAGCAGACGGACAGGGGTGCAGGATGGCTACACCTTC
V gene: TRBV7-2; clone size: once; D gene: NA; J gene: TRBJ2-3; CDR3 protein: CASSPPRVQGDTQYF; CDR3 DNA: TGTGCCAGCAGCCCCCCACGGGTTCAGGGGGATACGCAGTATTTT
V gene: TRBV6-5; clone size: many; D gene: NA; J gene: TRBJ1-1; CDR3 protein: CASSGDSDTEAFF; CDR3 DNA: TGTGCCAGCAGCGGAGACAGTGACACTGAAGCTTTCTTT
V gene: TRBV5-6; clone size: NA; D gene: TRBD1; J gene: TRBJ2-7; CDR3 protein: CASSRTGNSYEQYF; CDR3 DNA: TGTGCCAGCAGCAGGACAGGGAACTCCTACGAGCAGTACTTC
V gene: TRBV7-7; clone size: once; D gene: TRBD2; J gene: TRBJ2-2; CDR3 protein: CASSLRRELTGELFF; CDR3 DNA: TGTGCTAGCAGCTTAAGGCGGGAGCTCACCGGGGAGCTGTTTTTT
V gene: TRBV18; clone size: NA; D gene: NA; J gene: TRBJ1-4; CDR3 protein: CASSPQGPGNEKLFF; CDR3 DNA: TGTGCCAGCTCACCACAGGGGCCTGGTAATGAAAAACTGTTTTTT
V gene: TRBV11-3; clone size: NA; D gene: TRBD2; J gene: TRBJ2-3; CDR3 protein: CASSRVAGGGTDTQYF; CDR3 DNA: TGTGCCAGCAGCCGCGTAGCGGGAGGGGGGACAGATACGCAGTATTTT
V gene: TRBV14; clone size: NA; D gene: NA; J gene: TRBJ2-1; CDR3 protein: CASSPLVGAPYNEQFF; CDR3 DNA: TGTGCCAGCAGCCCCCTTGTGGGGGCGCCTTACAATGAGCAGTTCTTC
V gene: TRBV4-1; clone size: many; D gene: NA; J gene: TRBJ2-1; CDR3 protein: CASSRGGLNEQFF; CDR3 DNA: TGCGCCAGCAGCCGGGGGGGCCTCAATGAGCAGTTCTTC
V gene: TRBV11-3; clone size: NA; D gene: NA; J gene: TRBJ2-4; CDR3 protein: CASSPRGQGNIQYF; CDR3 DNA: TGTGCCAGCAGCCCCCGCGGTCAGGGAAACATTCAGTACTTC
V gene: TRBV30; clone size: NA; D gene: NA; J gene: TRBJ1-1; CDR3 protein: CAWNGGNTEAFF; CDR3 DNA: TGTGCCTGGAACGGGGGAAACACTGAAGCTTTCTTT
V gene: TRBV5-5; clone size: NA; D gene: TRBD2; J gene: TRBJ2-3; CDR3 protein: CASSLGPGRDTQYF; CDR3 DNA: TGTGCCAGCAGCTTGGGGCCCGGGAGGGATACGCAGTATTTT
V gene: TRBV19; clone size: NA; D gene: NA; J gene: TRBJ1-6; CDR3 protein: CASSTPGGNSPLHF; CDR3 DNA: TGTGCCAGTAGTACCCCGGGGGGTAATTCACCCCTCCACTTT
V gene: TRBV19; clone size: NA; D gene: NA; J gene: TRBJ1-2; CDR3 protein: CASSWGGGGSNYGYTF; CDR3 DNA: TGTGCCAGTAGTTGGGGCGGGGGCGGTTCTAACTATGGCTACACCTTC
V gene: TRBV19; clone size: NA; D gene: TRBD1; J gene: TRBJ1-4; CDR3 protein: CASHQGAQGFEKLFF; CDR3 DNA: TGTGCCAGTCATCAGGGGGCGCAAGGGTTTGAAAAACTGTTTTTT
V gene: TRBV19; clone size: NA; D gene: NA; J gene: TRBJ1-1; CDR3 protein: CASSIPEGAGTEAFF; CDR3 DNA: TGTGCCAGTAGTATTCCGGAGGGTGCCGGCACTGAAGCTTTCTTT
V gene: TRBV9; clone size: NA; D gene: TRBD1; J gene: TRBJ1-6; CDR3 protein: CASSEGTGVNSPLHF; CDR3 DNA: TGTGCCAGCAGCGAGGGGACAGGGGTTAATTCACCCCTCCACTTT
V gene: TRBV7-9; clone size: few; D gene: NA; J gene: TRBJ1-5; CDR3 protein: CASSLQGNQPQHF; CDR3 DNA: TGTGCCAGCAGCCTACAGGGTAATCAGCCCCAGCATTTT